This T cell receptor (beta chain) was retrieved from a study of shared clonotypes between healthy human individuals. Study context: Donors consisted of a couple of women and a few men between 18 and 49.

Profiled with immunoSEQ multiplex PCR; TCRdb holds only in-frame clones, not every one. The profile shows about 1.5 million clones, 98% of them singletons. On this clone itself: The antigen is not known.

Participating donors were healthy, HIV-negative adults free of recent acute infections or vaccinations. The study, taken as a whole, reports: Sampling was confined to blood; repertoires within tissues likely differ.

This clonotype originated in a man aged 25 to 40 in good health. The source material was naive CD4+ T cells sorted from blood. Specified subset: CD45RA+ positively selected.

CDR3 residues: CASSLGQGNLGEKLFF. The CDR3 DNA follows: TGTGCCAGCAGCTTGGGGCAGGGGAATTTGGGCGAAAAACTGTTTTTT. The chain carries TRBV7-9 and TRBJ1-4; D may be TRBD1 (6 bases). CDR3 size: 16 residues. Trimming removed 3 bases from V and 8 bases from J, with 19 bases in between. Per germline, CDR1 SEHNR and CDR2 FQNEAQ (reference sequence). The full variable domain, with the rest looked up from reference TRBV7-9 and TRBJ1-4, is DTGVSQNPRHKITKRGQNVTFRCDPISEHNRLYWYRQTLGQGPEFLTYFQNEAQLEKSRLLSDRFSAERPKGSFSTLEIQRTEQGDSAMYLCASSLGQGNLGEKLFFGSGTQLSVL.